The 25 T cell receptor beta chains below all came from one sample that was sequenced in a study of cytomegalovirus exposure and HLA in healthy donors. It was with 60 Vbeta and 13 Jbeta primers that the PCR ran. The method was immunoSEQ multiplex PCR; TCRdb's version includes in-frame clones alone and lacks a portion of them. Here the sample spans roughly 280,000 clones, just over 70% being singletons. Sample: PBMCs. The receptor set was obtained from a female donor in good health and CMV-seronegative.

The genes are TRBV11-3 and TRBJ2-1; 7 bases map to TRBD2. Germline CDR1 reads SGHNT; CDR2 reads YENEEA. This CDR3 spans 18 amino acids. The ends lost 2 bases at V and 5 bases at J; junction bases unmatched: 15. The CDR3 sequence: CASSLPPVWRETNNEQFF. Here the CDR3 DNA reads TGTGCCAGCAGCTTACCACCCGTCTGGCGGGAGACGAACAATGAGCAGTTCTTC.

The chain joins TRBV7-7 to TRBJ2-1; 9 bases are a match to TRBD2. Germline loops: CDR1 SSHAT, CDR2 FNYEAQ (reference sequence). With V trimmed by 5 bases and J by 7 bases, 15 bases remained unmatched. CDR3 size: 17 residues. The CDR3 DNA is TGTGCCAGCAGCCCCCTTTCGGTGGCGGGAGGGCAGAATGAGCAGTTCTTC. Its translation: CASSPLSVAGGQNEQFF.

The sample holds one count of this clone. The rearrangement uses TRBV2 and TRBJ2-3; D is unclear. CDR3 length: 15 amino acids. The germline gives CDR1 SNHLY, CDR2 FYNNEI. V lost 4 bases and J lost 2, with 13 bases in between. The CDR3 DNA reads as TGTGCCAGCAGTGTAAACCCCGGTAACACAGATACGCAGTATTTT. As protein: CASSVNPGNTDTQYF.

This chain connects TRBV5-6 to TRBJ2-7, with 7 bases aligning to TRBD1. CDR1 and CDR2 from the germline V gene are SGHDT and YYEEEE. V lost 0 bases to trimming and J lost 2 bases; unmatched junction nucleotides: 5. The CDR3 has 15 residues. The CDR3 coding sequence is TGTGCCAGCAGCTTGGTCCAGGGGGTGACCTACGAGCAGTACTTC. Its protein is CASSLVQGVTYEQYF.

The chain has TRBV6-5 and TRBJ2-3, with 9 positions matching TRBD2. The CDR3 has 14 residues. J was trimmed by 1 base and V by 5 bases; bases with no gene match: 1. Germline assignment: CDR1 MNHEY and CDR2 SVGAGI. CDR3 nucleotide sequence: TGTGCCAGCAGTGGACTAGCGCGCACAGATACGCAGTATTTT. Its protein product is CASSGLARTDTQYF.

This clone was picked up a small number of times. J is TRBJ2-7 and V is TRBV10-3; TRBD1 aligns across 7 bases. The CDR3 sequence is 12 residues long. V lost 6 bases, J lost 6 bases, and 5 bases stayed unmatched. Germline CDR1 and CDR2: ENHRY and SYGVKD. Here the CDR3 DNA reads TGTGCCATCAGAGGGACAGTCCTCGAGCAGTACTTC. This translates into CAIRGTVLEQYF.

The chain couples TRBV5-1 to TRBJ2-5; 8 nucleotides align to TRBD1. CDR3 length: 15 amino acids. Germline loops: CDR1 SGHRS, CDR2 YFSETQ. The trim removed 4 bases at V and 5 bases at J, leaving 10 bases unmatched. The CDR3 sequence: CASSTMDRVAETQYF. Written as DNA, the CDR3 is TGCGCCAGCAGCACCATGGACAGGGTCGCGGAGACCCAGTACTTC. The variable domain in full, completed from reference TRBV5-1 and TRBJ2-5, reads KAGVTQTPRYLIKTRGQQVTLSCSPISGHRSVSWYQQTPGQGLQFLFEYFSETQRNKGNFPGRFSGRQFSNSRSEMNVSTLELGDSALYLCASSTMDRVAETQYFGPGTRLLVL.

The rearrangement uses TRBV7-8 and TRBJ1-1; D perhaps matches TRBD1 (6 bases). CDR1 SGHVS and CDR2 FQNEAQ come from the germline V gene. The CDR3 sequence is 14 residues long. V was shortened by 3 bases and J by 8 bases, with 16 bases between the two germline ends. This chain's CDR3 is CASSLTRGGAEAFF. As DNA, the CDR3 is TGTGCCAGCAGCTTGACTAGGGGGGGCGCAGAAGCTTTCTTT.

This chain uses TRBV10-3 with TRBJ2-3; TRBD2 matches 9 bases. The V segment lost 6 bases and the J segment 0 bases; nucleotides outside the gene matches: 1. Per germline, CDR1 ENHRY and CDR2 SYGVKD. This CDR3 has 14 residues. Here the CDR3 reads CAIRGLASTDTQYF. The CDR3 nucleotides are TGTGCCATCAGAGGACTAGCGAGCACAGATACGCAGTATTTT.

This clone was seen more than once but under ten times. The gene calls are TRBV4-1 and TRBJ2-2, with 10 positions matching TRBD1. V shed 4 bases and J 1 base; nucleotides not matched to a gene: 18. In germline, CDR1 is MGHRA, CDR2 YSYEKL. The CDR3 is 21 amino acids. The CDR3 region is CASSRSNYRDRGGKNTGELFF. CDR3 sequence (DNA): TGCGCCAGCAGCCGATCGAATTACCGGGACAGGGGAGGGAAGAACACCGGGGAGCTGTTTTTT.

The V and J genes are TRBV11-2 and TRBJ2-2; the match to TRBD1 covers 9 bases. The V and J ends lost 3 bases and 13 bases, in that order; junction bases with no gene match: 9. CDR3 size: 14 residues. Per the germline V gene, CDR1 is SGHAT and CDR2 is FQNNGV. As DNA, the CDR3 is TGTGCCAGCAGCTTGTCTGGACAGGGGTATGGGCTGTTTTTT. This translates into CASSLSGQGYGLFF.

The chain employs TRBV6-5 and TRBJ2-2; 8 bases line up with TRBD2. Per the germline V gene, CDR1 is MNHEY and CDR2 is SVGAGI. The CDR3 is 15 residues long. Trimming removed 6 bases from V and 7 bases from J; junction bases left unmatched: 10. CDR3 DNA: TGTGCCAGCAGGAAAACCACCGGGACTAGCGGGGAGCTGTTTTTT. This translates into CASRKTTGTSGELFF.

This chain links TRBV15 with TRBJ1-1; 11 bases are a match to TRBD1. Germline-derived CDR1 and CDR2 are LNHNV and YYDKDF (reference sequence). V shed 3 bases, J shed 3 bases, and the junction held 0 bases outside the gene matches. This CDR3 is built from 14 residues. The CDR3 nucleotides read TGTGCCACCAGCAGGGGACAGGGGGACACTGAAGCTTTCTTT. Residues: CATSRGQGDTEAFF.

The rearrangement uses TRBV5-4 and TRBJ1-1; possibly TRBD1 for D (5 bases). The CDR3 is 14 residues long. The V gene's germline CDR1 is SGHNT and CDR2 YYREEE (reference sequence). The V end was cut by 4 bases, the J end by 1 base, with 11 bases between. The CDR3 region is CASSGRQSNTEAFF. CDR3 nucleotide sequence: TGTGCCAGCAGCGGAAGACAGTCGAACACTGAAGCTTTCTTT.

This clone showed up just a few times. At one end the junction does not follow the germline gene, possibly because of a read error. The chain employs TRBV7-7 and TRBJ2-5; tentatively, D is TRBD2 (5 bases). Germline V gene lookup returns CDR1 SSHAT and CDR2 FNYEAQ (reference sequence). The CDR3 runs 15 residues. The CDR3 region is CASSLDALGYETQYF. The DNA for the CDR3 is TGTGCTAGCAGCTTAGACGCACTAGGTTACGAGACCCAGTACTTC.

The V call is TRBV27, the J call TRBJ1-6; possible D gene TRBD1, 6 bases. Trimming removed 5 bases at V and 5 bases at J, with 13 bases between. Germline V gives CDR1 MNHEY, CDR2 SMNVEV (reference sequence). The CDR3 is 15 amino acids. The chain's CDR3 is CASSPGTLDNSPLHF. Here the CDR3 DNA reads TGTGCCAGCAGTCCTGGGACATTAGATAATTCACCCCTCCACTTT.

The chain employs TRBV29-1 and TRBJ2-4; the D gene is possibly TRBD2 (6 bases). V lost 5 bases to trimming and J lost 0 bases, with 14 bases between them. The CDR3 is 15 amino acids. The V gene's germline CDR1 is SQVTM and CDR2 ANQGSEA. CDR3 sequence reads: CSVIKGEVAKNIQYF. DNA of the CDR3: TGCAGCGTTATTAAAGGGGAGGTAGCCAAAAACATTCAGTACTTC.

This clone was seen only a few times. J is TRBJ2-3 and V is TRBV5-4, with TRBD2 matching over 9 bases. The CDR3 length is 16 residues. V trimming: 1 base; J trimming: 4 bases; junction bases outside the gene matches: 7. Germline values: CDR1 SGHNT, CDR2 YYREEE (reference sequence). CDR3 nucleotide sequence: TGTGCCAGCAGCTTGTCTAGCGGGAATGGTGCAGATACGCAGTATTTT. It specifies CASSLSSGNGADTQYF.

The chain employs TRBV14 and TRBJ2-5, with 10 bases matching TRBD2. The end of the DNA fits TRBJ2-7 better, so the J call may be wrong. The CDR3 length is 16 residues. The germline V gene encodes CDR1 SGHDN and CDR2 FVKESK. As DNA, the CDR3 is TGTGCCAGCAGCCAAGAAATTGCTAGCGGGAGCCACGAGCAGTACTTC. This sequence encodes CASSQEIASGSHEQYF.

The V call is TRBV20-1, the J call TRBJ2-7; D call uncertain. The CDR3 has 11 residues. CDR1 is DFQATT, CDR2 SNEGSKA, per germline (reference sequence). Trimming removed 2 bases at V and 5 bases at J, with 7 bases between. CDR3 residues: CSARYPDEQYF. CDR3 coding DNA: TGCAGTGCTAGATATCCCGACGAGCAGTACTTC.

This clone showed up just a few times. The chain is built from TRBV2 and TRBJ2-7; 10 positions agree with TRBD2. The germline V gene encodes CDR1 SNHLY and CDR2 FYNNEI. V trimming: 6 bases; J trimming: 3 bases; junction bases outside the gene matches: 5. CDR3 length: 14 amino acids. CDR3 in DNA: TGTGCCAGCAGGTTTTCTAGCGGGAGCTACGAGCAGTACTTC. This codes for CASRFSSGSYEQYF.

The chain has TRBV19 and TRBJ1-2; D is unclear. From germline, CDR1 is LNHDA and CDR2 SQIVND (reference sequence). The CDR3 totals 14 residues. Trimming removed 3 bases from V and 3 bases from J, with 11 bases in between. The DNA of the CDR3 is TGTGCCAGTAGTATCTCCGGGATTCACTATGGCTACACCTTC. This sequence encodes CASSISGIHYGYTF.

The chain links TRBV15 to TRBJ2-7; weak D call: TRBD2 (6 bases). The V gene's germline CDR1 is LNHNV and CDR2 YYDKDF (reference sequence). The V and J ends lost 0 bases and 1 base respectively, with 25 bases between them. The CDR3 is 20 amino acids. Here the CDR3 DNA reads TGTGCCACCAGCAGAGATCCCCCTATTCCCAGACTAGTTCGGTCCTACGAGCAGTACTTC. As protein: CATSRDPPIPRLVRSYEQYF.

The chain has TRBV30 and TRBJ1-4, with D possibly being TRBD1 (5 bases). The germline gives CDR1 GTSNPN, CDR2 SVGIG (reference sequence). The germline V and J ends were trimmed by 4 bases and 3 bases, with 15 bases remaining between them. CDR3 length: 15 amino acids. CDR3 sequence (DNA): TGTGCCTGGACCCGAAGGGGCGACTCTAATGAAAAACTGTTTTTT. Residues: CAWTRRGDSNEKLFF.

The V call is TRBV6-5, the J call TRBJ2-1, with TRBD2 as a possible D gene (5 bases). Germline assignment: CDR1 MNHEY and CDR2 SVGAGI. Trimming cost V 5 bases and J 9 bases, with 11 bases left between them. The CDR3 contains 12 residues. The chain's CDR3 is CASSRENVEQFF. CDR3 nucleotides: TGTGCCAGCAGTCGGGAAAACGTTGAGCAGTTCTTC.